This entry describes one TCR beta chain. Its antigen remains undetermined. The record has no base qualities; no much larger clone is one base away. Receptor libraries were prepared by the immunoSEQ multiplex PCR assay. DNA from the cultured, isolated CD4+ T cells was subjected to TCR beta CDR3 sequencing. The paper's data handling went like this. Non-productive TCR sequences were removed and reads were trimmed to the CDR3 region, keeping CDR3s of at least 7 amino acids. Antigen-specific clonotypes were identified using the MANAFEST web app by comparison of expansion in peptide wells against reference cultures. To count as positive, a clone had to show expansion at FDR<0.05 compared with the reference and with all other wells, an odds ratio above 5, and a frequency above 0.1% in two replicate wells. Clonotypes significantly expanded in SARS-CoV-2 spike wells and in at least one common cold coronavirus spike condition were defined as cross-reactive. CDR3 similarity was assessed by Levenshtein distance using the stringdist R package, and unrooted trees were constructed with ape in R 3.6.1. TCRdb re-hosts the immuneACCESS table, in-frame sequences only. Its copies lack some clones; in the studies checked, an unresolved V gene accounts for under half of them, and the cause for the rest is not known. That table supplies the V and J calls and clone size; D and trimming were determined from the DNA. This sample is represented by tens of thousands of clones; around 80% of them were singletons. 2% to 2.5% of the sample belongs to the ten largest clones.

The entry originates in a study of vaccination effects on CD4 cells after COVID-19 (dated by TCRdb to the early 2020s). Study-wide context: Two doses of either the BNT162b2 or the mRNA-1273 mRNA SARS-CoV-2 vaccine were administered to participants. A total of ten to eleven COVID-19 convalescent patients and a handful of SARS-CoV-2-naive healthy vaccine recipients were included in the full study. SARS-CoV-2 spike-specific CD4+ TCR repertoires from before and after mRNA vaccination were compared in COVID-19 convalescent patients and in infection-naive vaccine recipients. Cultures from other donors in the study were sequenced using the Oncomine TCR Beta short-read assay on an Illumina iSeq 100. Summary of the overall study and its limitations: Marked clonal contraction was observed in both infection-induced and vaccine-induced clones at late post-vaccination timepoints, consistent with waning T cell responses. Limitations of the study were the small number of convalescent patients and the absence of early post-infection timepoints. In healthy vaccine recipients, vaccine-induced clones were almost all SARS-CoV-2 mono-reactive, with only 1 of 255 being cross-reactive with common cold coronaviruses.

Trimming removed 6 bases from V and 5 bases from J; the gene matches leave 12 bases unexplained. CDR1 and CDR2, per the germline V gene, are MNHEY and SVGEGT. Its CDR3 holds 15 amino acids, cysteine through phenylalanine. Of all the DNA, just the CDR3 is kept, 45 bases in frame from base 1. In the ViraFEST assay, PBMC were stimulated with viral peptide pools, and TCR sequencing was then used to find antigen-specific CD4+ T cell clonotypes based on their expansion. After 10 days of culture, CD4+ T cells were isolated with the EasySep CD4+ T cell isolation kit. None of the healthy vaccine recipients had a prior SARS-CoV-2 infection, which was confirmed by nucleocapsid antibody tests that came back negative both before and after vaccination. Two million PBMC per well were cultured in IMDM with 5% human AB serum, 8.5 to 10 IU/ml IL-2 and gentamicin, plus 10 ug/ml peptides. On days 3 and 7, half of the culture medium was replaced with fresh IL-2-containing medium. Unless noted otherwise, every peptide stimulation condition was grown in triplicate wells. PBMC were separated from whole blood using Ficoll-Paque Plus gradient centrifugation and were then either cryopreserved at -140C or used fresh. The overlapping peptide pools covered the spike proteins of SARS-CoV-2 as well as those of the common cold coronaviruses HCoV-NL63, HCoV-OC43 and HCoV-229E. The QIAamp micro DNA kit was used to extract genomic DNA from the cultured CD4+ T cells.

The chain is assembled from TRBV6-2 or TRBV6-3 and TRBJ1-2, and 7 junctional nucleotides match TRBD1. This TCR derives from a human donor who received a COVID-19 vaccine. This sample comprised CD4+ T cells from PBMCs cultured with HCoV-229E spike peptides, obtained before COVID-19 vaccination. The sample's cell subset or site label, decoded: HCoV-229E spike overlapping peptide pool stimulation. The DNA is as follows: TGTGCCAGCAGCTGGGACAGCGCTGAGGTATATGGCTACACCTTC. Protein translation: CASSWDSAEVYGYTF.